This T cell receptor beta chain is drawn from a study of tumor and adjacent non-tumor tissue in lung cancer. No cell sorting was done before RNA was extracted from the tissue. The library came from three nested PCR rounds adapted from ARM-PCR protocols. Each CDR3 protein gets one entry after TCRdb re-called the multiplex PCR reads with MiXCR. The sample has about 200,000 distinct CDR3 sequences, around 70% seen once. The CDR3 is made up of 19 amino acids. The J segment lost 0 bases and the V segment lost 9 bases, leaving 15 bases of the junction unmatched. Germline V lookup: CDR1 MNHEY, CDR2 SVGEGT. Sequencing used lung tumor tissue. V usage is TRBV6-2 or TRBV6-3 and J usage is TRBJ2-4; 12 bases agree with TRBD2. The source is a man in his fifties or sixties with non-small cell lung cancer. CDR3 bases: TGTGCCAGGAGCCGCCTGCTAGCGGGAGGGACACTAGCCAAAAACATTCAGTACTTC. Encoded protein: CARSRLLAGGTLAKNIQYF.